The 17 T cell receptor beta chains below were found in one sample sequenced in a study of shared clonotypes between healthy human individuals (dated by TCRdb to 2020 to 2022). To prepare the library, the immunoSEQ multiplex PCR assay was applied. As stored in TCRdb, this immuneACCESS dataset retains in-frame rearrangements with V and J assigned. A fraction of the clones does not appear; measured against another copy, unresolved V genes explain less than half of the discrepancy, and the remainder lacks a known reason. This sample comprises about 1.1 million clones, roughly 74% of them detected only once. Together, the top ten hold roughly 0.65% of the sample. The sequencing sample was made of memory CD4+ T cells from PBMCs. This specimen's cell subset or site label, interpreted: CD45RA-negative fraction. The receptors stem from a man aged 18 to 29 in good health. Some clones in this sample may be carry-over from other donors' samples.

The chain uses TRBV5-1 and TRBJ2-5; possibly TRBD1 for D (6 bases). V lost 2 bases to trimming and J lost 3 bases, with 14 bases between them. Germline V CDR1 and CDR2: SGHRS, YFSETQ. The CDR3 runs 15 residues. This CDR3 is CASSLTGTTEETQYF. In DNA form, the CDR3 reads TGCGCCAGCAGCTTAACCGGGACAACCGAAGAGACCCAGTACTTC.

The table lists this clone with a few counts. The chain uses TRBV28 and TRBJ2-5; 8 bases fit TRBD1. The J call could be wrong; TRBJ2-7 is a better fit for the DNA end. Per the germline V gene, CDR1 is MDHEN and CDR2 is SYDVKM. The CDR3 sequence is 14 residues long. The CDR3 sequence is CASTQGALTYEQYF. In DNA form, the CDR3 reads TGTGCCAGCACCCAGGGGGCACTAACCTACGAGCAGTACTTC.

CDR3 bases: TGTGCCAGCAGCTTGGGACAGGGACCCTACGAGCAGTACTTC. This translates into CASSLGQGPYEQYF. The rearrangement joins TRBV5-4 to TRBJ2-7; 7 nucleotides agree with TRBD1. The CDR3 is 14 amino acids. V shed 0 bases, J shed 2 bases, and the junction held 2 bases outside the gene matches. CDR1 and CDR2 (germline): SGHNT, YYREEE (reference sequence).

J is TRBJ1-6 and V is TRBV7-6; D not resolved. In germline, CDR1 is SGHVS, CDR2 FNYEAQ. Trimming took off 5 bases at V and 6 bases at J, with 14 bases between the two ends. The CDR3 loop spans 15 amino acids. The CDR3 spells CASSPVVLPNSPLHF. The CDR3 nucleotides read TGTGCCAGCAGCCCAGTCGTCCTTCCTAATTCACCCCTCCACTTT.

This chain links TRBV18 with TRBJ2-2, with D possibly matching TRBD2 (5 bases). The CDR3 has 18 residues. Between the trimmed V and J ends, which lost 6 bases and 4 bases, there was a span of 24 bases. The germline gives CDR1 KGHSH, CDR2 LQKENI. This chain's CDR3 is CASSWRQYRSAGTGELFF. CDR3 nucleotides: TGTGCCAGCTCCTGGAGGCAGTACCGCAGCGCGGGCACCGGGGAGCTGTTTTTT.

CDR3 coding DNA: TGTGCTGTAGGACAGGGAACGAGTGGAATCAATCAGCCCCAGCATTTT. This encodes CAVGQGTSGINQPQHF. The rearrangement uses TRBV10-3 and TRBJ1-5; 8 bases are shared with TRBD1. CDR1 is ENHRY and CDR2 is SYGVKD in the germline V gene. The CDR3 totals 16 residues.

The chain has TRBV10-3 and TRBJ2-3; D tentatively fits TRBD1 or TRBD2 (5 bases each). Germline CDR1 ENHRY, CDR2 SYGVKD. Trimming cost V 5 bases and J 4 bases, with 16 bases left between them. The CDR3 extends over 15 amino acids. The CDR3 DNA reads TGTGCCATCAGTATTGGGGCGGGCACCTCAGATACGCAGTATTTT. Translating it yields CAISIGAGTSDTQYF.

This clone was observed a handful of times. V is TRBV6-6 and J is TRBJ2-1; D is possibly TRBD2 (6 bases). Trimming took 0 bases from V and 0 from J, leaving 9 bases between them. The CDR3 spans 16 residues. Germline V CDR1 and CDR2: MNHNY, SVGAGI (reference sequence). The CDR3: CASSYSLGSSYNEQFF. The CDR3 DNA reads TGTGCCAGCAGTTACTCCCTCGGGAGCTCCTACAATGAGCAGTTCTTC.

The rearrangement links TRBV7-9 to TRBJ2-1; D gene uncertain. The CDR3 is 12 amino acids. In germline, CDR1 is SEHNR, CDR2 FQNEAQ (reference sequence). With 3 bases removed from V and 8 bases from J, the gap between germline ends came to 8 bases. The CDR3, as DNA: TGTGCCAGCAGCTTCTGGACGGATGAGCAGTTCTTC. As protein: CASSFWTDEQFF.

Comments on this clone: Within the sample, other DNA sequences also encode this same CDR3. The V gene is TRBV27, the J gene TRBJ2-5; D not certain. V shed 2 bases and J shed 5 bases, with 6 bases lying between them. The CDR3 totals 12 residues. CDR1 is MNHEY and CDR2 is SMNVEV in the germline V gene (reference sequence). In DNA, the CDR3 is TGTGCCAGCAGTTTAAAGGGCGAGACCCAGTACTTC. Translation: CASSLKGETQYF.

The V and J genes are TRBV6-1 and TRBJ2-1, with a possible D match to TRBD1 (6 bases). V lost 8 bases and J 3 bases, leaving 14 bases between the germline ends. Germline V CDR1 and CDR2: MNHNS, SASEGT. The CDR3 length is 14 residues. The chain's CDR3 is CASAGQTFYNEQFF. The CDR3 DNA sequence: TGTGCCAGCGCTGGACAGACGTTCTACAATGAGCAGTTCTTC.

This clone has a handful of counts. The J gene is TRBJ2-1, the V gene TRBV28, with D tentatively TRBD1 (5 bases). Trimming removed 5 bases from V and 4 bases from J, with 18 bases in between. Germline values: CDR1 MDHEN, CDR2 SYDVKM. The length of the CDR3 is 16 residues. The CDR3 DNA follows: TGTGCCAGCAGTGCACTCGATGGGGCGCGTTACAATGAGCAGTTCTTC. Translation gives CASSALDGARYNEQFF.

The chain uses TRBV4-1 and TRBJ2-4; D remains unclear. V shed 1 base and J shed 0 bases, with 16 bases lying between them. The CDR3 loop spans 18 amino acids. CDR1 and CDR2 (germline): MGHRA, YSYEKL. CDR3 DNA: TGCGCCAGCAGCCAAGGGCCCGTCGTAGGAAGAGCCAAAAACATTCAGTACTTC. Translation gives CASSQGPVVGRAKNIQYF.

The J gene is TRBJ2-5, the V gene TRBV5-1; D gene unclear. Germline V lookup: CDR1 SGHRS, CDR2 YFSETQ. Deletions cut 4 bases from V and 2 bases from J, with 6 bases between. The CDR3 is 12 residues long. CDR3 protein: CASSGIQETQYF. The CDR3 region has the DNA TGCGCCAGCAGCGGAATACAAGAGACCCAGTACTTC.

The rearrangement uses TRBV28 and TRBJ2-3; 7 bases map to TRBD2. Trimming at V came to 5 bases and at J to 6 bases, leaving 11 bases not matched to a gene. Germline values: CDR1 MDHEN, CDR2 SYDVKM. The CDR3 is made up of 15 amino acids. The CDR3 DNA reads TGTGCCAGCAGTAACCGTCGGGGGGTCGGGGATACGCAGTATTTT. It codes for CASSNRRGVGDTQYF.

The chain joins TRBV4-2 to TRBJ2-1; a possible D gene is TRBD2 (5 bases). Germline CDR1 reads LGHNA; CDR2 reads YNFKEQ. The CDR3 is 17 amino acids. V was trimmed by 0 bases and J by 0 bases, leaving 12 bases between them. The CDR3, as DNA: TGTGCCAGCAGCCAAGAAGAGGGCACTAGCTCCTACAATGAGCAGTTCTTC. This codes for CASSQEEGTSSYNEQFF.

The chain couples TRBV30 to TRBJ1-1; D is perhaps TRBD1 (6 bases). The length of the CDR3 is 13 residues. With 4 bases removed from V and 5 bases from J, the gap between germline ends came to 14 bases. CDR1 GTSNPN and CDR2 SVGIG come from the germline V gene (reference sequence). The CDR3 nucleotides are TGTGCCTGGATAGGGGGGGTGAGGACTGAAGCTTTCTTT. This gives the protein CAWIGGVRTEAFF.